The clone carrying this T cell receptor (beta chain) was observed at least ten times. Its antigen is as yet unknown. It was 5'RACE with constant-segment primers that produced the TCR alpha and TCR beta cDNA libraries, which carried sample barcodes and UMIs. From the 5' RACE reads, TCRdb called clonotypes with MiXCR, one entry per CDR3 protein. The sample yields roughly 47,000 distinct CDR3 sequences, about 7.3% seen once. This record belongs to a study of T-cell memory formation after mild COVID-19. Study information: The study found TCR clusters largely donor specific.

Germline CDR1 and CDR2: DFQATT and SNEGSKA (reference sequence). V was trimmed by 3 bases and J by 0 bases, leaving 14 bases between them. This CDR3 has 15 amino acids. Broader study findings: Mostly located in CM and EM were contracting CD4+ clones, with contracting CD8+ clones located in EMRA.

Sequencing used PBMCs or a T cell subset sorted from them (not recorded which). The chain links TRBV20-1 to TRBJ2-5, with a weak D call TRBD1 (5 bases). The receptor comes from a man between 18 and 29 years old who had mild COVID-19 (a few samples of this study predate the infection). Cell type and time point are not known. The chain's CDR3 is CSARGQLADQETQYF. The CDR3 region has the DNA TGCAGTGCTAGGGGGCAGTTAGCTGACCAAGAGACCCAGTACTTC.